This record concerns one TCR beta chain sequence. Its specificity is unknown. Through a sample-barcoded 5' primer and a J-beta primer mix, a second PCR was run for roughly 7 to 11 cycles. One entry per CDR3 protein, called by TCRdb with MiXCR from the 5' RACE reads. The table records 1,100,000 or so distinct CDR3 sequences, more than 35% of them present only once. These data originate in a study of blood T cells in healthy people across ages. Across the study: Template-switching capture recovered about one barcoded beta molecule per two T cells. The study's findings and limits: A roughly linear age-dependent decrease characterized TCR beta diversity per million T cells.

Trimming pared 7 bases from V and 4 bases from J, leaving 16 bases between. The length of the CDR3 is 14 residues. Germline values: CDR1 MDHEN, CDR2 SYDVKM. Aged about 6 to 100, donors were systemically healthy Caucasians from Russia. The sequence was collected from an older woman in good health. The V gene is TRBV28, the J gene TRBJ2-5, with D perhaps matching TRBD1 or TRBD2 (5 bases each). What was sequenced was blood. CDR3 residues: CASTTGAVGETQYF. CDR3 bases: TGTGCCAGCACCACCGGGGCTGTAGGAGAGACCCAGTACTTC.